The 26 T cell receptor beta chains reported below all come from one sample, sequenced in a study of early T cells in non-severe SARS-CoV-2 infection. TCRdb fed the 5' RACE reads into MiXCR, producing one record per CDR3 protein. In the table there are 60,000 to 80,000 distinct CDR3 sequences, roughly an eighth of which are singletons. The sample taken for sequencing was whole blood. These TCRs come from an adult who was a healthcare worker with PCR-confirmed SARS-CoV-2 infection or an uninfected control (not recorded which).

This clonotype was counted a few times. The chain's CDR3 is CASSVEVSGRNDGELFF. CDR3 sequence (DNA): TGTGCCAGCAGCGTAGAAGTTAGCGGGAGGAATGACGGGGAGCTGTTTTTT. The chain has TRBV9 and TRBJ2-2, with 10 nucleotides matching TRBD2. Trimming took 0 bases from V and 7 from J; bases not matched to a gene: 9. Looked up from germline, CDR1 is SGDLS and CDR2 is YYNGEE. The CDR3 runs to 17 residues.

This clonotype was observed at least ten times. The rearrangement links TRBV28 to TRBJ1-2, with D unclear. Germline V gives CDR1 MDHEN, CDR2 SYDVKM. The CDR3 is 16 residues long. The V gene lost 4 bases and the J gene lost 8 bases, with 23 bases spanning the gap. This CDR3 is CASSSRVRRTIYGYTF. DNA for the CDR3: TGTGCCAGCAGTTCCCGAGTCAGGCGCACTATCTACGGCTACACCTTC.

This clonotype occurred many times. This chain uses TRBV29-1 with TRBJ2-3, with 9 bases aligning to TRBD1. V shed 6 bases and J 5 bases; nucleotides not matched to a gene: 6. This CDR3 contains 13 residues. Germline CDR1 and CDR2: SQVTM and ANQGSEA. The DNA of the CDR3 is TGCAGCGTGGGACAGGGAAAGAGAGATACGCAGTATTTT. This encodes CSVGQGKRDTQYF.

This clonotype was found many times. The gene calls are TRBV29-1 and TRBJ2-7; D tentatively fits TRBD1 or TRBD2 (5 bases each). This CDR3 is built from 13 residues. V was trimmed by 6 bases and J by 2 bases, leaving 14 bases between them. The germline V gene has CDR1 SQVTM and CDR2 ANQGSEA. The CDR3: CSVGFKGPYEQYF. DNA for the CDR3: TGCAGCGTGGGGTTTAAGGGACCCTACGAGCAGTACTTC.

This clonotype appeared many times. This chain uses TRBV7-9 with TRBJ2-2; TRBD1 agrees at 9 bases. In germline, CDR1 is SEHNR, CDR2 FQNEAQ (reference sequence). Losses at the gene ends were 8 bases for V and 5 bases for J; bases not matched to a gene: 9. CDR3 length equals 15 residues. Here the CDR3 DNA reads TGTGCCAGCCCTCGGGACAGGGAGGGGACCGGGGAGCTGTTTTTT. This translates into CASPRDREGTGELFF.

A word on this clonotype: A much larger clone differs from this one at a single base, so this may be a read error. This sequence joins TRBV12-3 or TRBV12-4 and TRBJ2-1; D gene unclear. V was cut by 3 bases and J by 11 bases, with 14 bases left in between. The CDR3 has 13 amino acids. The CDR3 DNA follows: TGTGCCAGCAGTTTTTCTGCGGCCCATAAGCAGTTCTTC. Its protein is CASSFSAAHKQFF.

In its sample, this clonotype was seen many times. V gene TRBV28 combines with J gene TRBJ1-1; 8 positions match TRBD1. J gave up 3 bases and V 10 bases, and 7 bases lay outside the gene matches. Germline loops: CDR1 MDHEN, CDR2 SYDVKM. This CDR3 is 13 amino acids long. Written as DNA, the CDR3 is TGTGCCATCCGGACAGGGCCCCACACTGAAGCTTTCTTT. It yields the protein CAIRTGPHTEAFF.

In this sample, this clonotype turned up many times. The gene calls are TRBV11-3 and TRBJ2-1, with 10 bases fitting TRBD2. The CDR3 runs 15 residues. Losses at the gene ends were 3 bases for V and 7 bases for J; bases not matched to a gene: 6. The germline V gene encodes CDR1 SGHNT and CDR2 YENEEA. The CDR3 is CASSFPAGGMNEQFF. CDR3 bases: TGTGCCAGCAGCTTCCCAGCGGGAGGGATGAATGAGCAGTTCTTC.

Comment on this clonotype: A single base separates this from a much larger clone, so it may be a read error. The chain has TRBV12-3 or TRBV12-4 and TRBJ2-6; the match to TRBD2 covers 8 bases. This CDR3 has 15 amino acids. The CDR3 sequence is CANSLAGTGANVLTF. The CDR3 DNA sequence: TGTGCCAACAGTTTAGCGGGAACTGGGGCCAACGTCCTGACTTTC.

This clonotype was observed many times. The V call is TRBV3-1, the J call TRBJ2-5, with D tentatively TRBD1 (6 bases). This CDR3 contains 16 residues. Germline V lookup: CDR1 LGHDT, CDR2 YNNKEL (reference sequence). Trimming stripped 4 bases from V and 1 base from J, with 16 bases between. The CDR3 DNA sequence: TGTGCCAGCAGCCCCACAGGGCCAGGTGGCCAAGAGACCCAGTACTTC. This encodes CASSPTGPGGQETQYF.

At least ten counts were recorded for this clonotype. The V gene is TRBV7-6, the J gene TRBJ2-6; 8 bases line up with TRBD2. The CDR3 extends over 17 amino acids. The V gene's germline CDR1 is SGHVS and CDR2 FNYEAQ. V dropped 3 bases and J dropped 2; count of bases not matched to a gene: 6. CDR3 sequence: CASSFSREGTGANVLTF. The CDR3 DNA reads TGTGCCAGCAGCTTTTCCCGGGAGGGAACTGGGGCCAACGTCCTGACTTTC.

At least ten counts were recorded for this clonotype. The rearrangement links TRBV29-1 to TRBJ1-1; D might be TRBD1 (6 bases). V lost 6 bases and J 3 bases, leaving 14 bases between the germline ends. Germline lookup yields CDR1 SQVTM and CDR2 ANQGSEA. The CDR3 loop spans 13 amino acids. This chain's CDR3 is CSVNRVSDTEAFF. CDR3 sequence (DNA): TGCAGCGTCAACAGGGTATCGGACACTGAAGCTTTCTTT.

This rearrangement joins TRBV28 to TRBJ2-7, with 10 bases aligning to TRBD2. CDR1 is MDHEN, CDR2 SYDVKM, per germline. The junction had 3 bases not matched to a gene; V was cut back by 2 bases and J by 2 bases. This CDR3 region has 15 residues. CDR3 residues: CASSLRTSGTYEQYF. CDR3 bases: TGTGCCAGCAGTTTAAGGACTAGCGGCACCTACGAGCAGTACTTC.

This clonotype was picked up many times. The chain combines TRBV5-1 with TRBJ2-1, with 11 bases aligning to TRBD2. The CDR3 covers 15 residues. Germline loops: CDR1 SGHRS, CDR2 YFSETQ. The J segment lost 6 bases and the V segment lost 0 bases, leaving 2 bases of the junction unmatched. The CDR3 is CASSLGLAGINEQFF. CDR3 nucleotide sequence: TGCGCCAGCAGCTTGGGACTAGCGGGGATCAATGAGCAGTTCTTC. Full variable domain (outside the CDR3, taken from reference TRBV5-1 and TRBJ2-1): KAGVTQTPRYLIKTRGQQVTLSCSPISGHRSVSWYQQTPGQGLQFLFEYFSETQRNKGNFPGRFSGRQFSNSRSEMNVSTLELGDSALYLCASSLGLAGINEQFFGPGTRLTVL.

This clonotype was seen only a few times. The V and J genes are TRBV29-1 and TRBJ2-1; D is uncertain. The CDR3 is 10 amino acids. Trimming took off 7 bases at V and 3 bases at J, with 4 bases between the two ends. CDR1 is SQVTM, CDR2 ANQGSEA, per germline. The CDR3 reads CSAHYNEQFF. CDR3 DNA sequence: TGCAGCGCCCACTACAATGAGCAGTTCTTC.

This clonotype was counted at least ten times. The chain links TRBV7-9 to TRBJ2-1; D call uncertain. Trimming took off 1 base at V and 8 bases at J, with 3 bases between the two ends. CDR1 is SEHNR, CDR2 FQNEAQ, per germline (reference sequence). This CDR3 contains 11 residues. CDR3 region: CASSLGDEQFF. The CDR3 DNA follows: TGTGCCAGCAGCTTAGGGGATGAGCAGTTCTTC. The variable domain in full, with the rest retrieved from reference TRBV7-9 and TRBJ2-1, is DTGVSQNPRHKITKRGQNVTFRCDPISEHNRLYWYRQTLGQGPEFLTYFQNEAQLEKSRLLSDRFSAERPKGSFSTLEIQRTEQGDSAMYLCASSLGDEQFFGPGTRLTVL.

The chain recombines TRBV11-2 with TRBJ2-5, with D perhaps matching TRBD1 (5 bases). The ends were cut back, 4 bases at V and 4 bases at J, with 10 bases in the middle. In germline, CDR1 is SGHAT, CDR2 FQNNGV. This CDR3 spans 13 amino acids. Here the CDR3 reads CASSSRQLETQYF. The CDR3 DNA is TGTGCCAGCAGCTCGAGACAGCTAGAGACCCAGTACTTC. The full variable domain, completed using reference TRBV11-2 and TRBJ2-5, is EAGVAQSPRYKIIEKRQSVAFWCNPISGHATLYWYQQILGQGPKLLIQFQNNGVVDDSQLPKDRFSAERLKGVDSTLKIQPAKLEDSAVYLCASSSRQLETQYFGPGTRLLVL.

The sample holds a few counts of this clonotype. The V and J genes are TRBV3-1 and TRBJ2-7; TRBD1 agrees at 7 bases. The CDR3 has 16 residues. From germline, CDR1 is LGHDT and CDR2 YNNKEL (reference sequence). J gave up 0 bases and V 2 bases, and 7 bases lay outside the gene matches. The CDR3 here is CASSQFGTVPSYEQYF. The CDR3 DNA reads TGTGCCAGCAGCCAATTCGGGACAGTACCCTCCTACGAGCAGTACTTC.

This clonotype was seen ten or more times. The gene calls are TRBV11-2 and TRBJ2-2, with 7 bases matching TRBD1. The CDR3 is 14 residues long. V shed 5 bases and J 5 bases; nucleotides not matched to a gene: 5. Germline CDR1 SGHAT, CDR2 FQNNGV. The CDR3 coding sequence is TGTGCCAGCAGCCTAAGGGGGCGAACCGGGGAGCTGTTTTTT. This encodes CASSLRGRTGELFF.

This chain joins TRBV5-1 and TRBJ2-1; D unclear. In germline, CDR1 is SGHRS, CDR2 YFSETQ. V dropped 4 bases and J dropped 4 bases, with 12 bases sitting between them. This CDR3 contains 14 residues. CDR3 in DNA: TGCGCCAGCAGCCACGGTAGGGAATACAATGAGCAGTTCTTC. Translating it yields CASSHGREYNEQFF.

This clonotype was counted at least ten times. This chain links TRBV18 with TRBJ2-7, with 7 bases lining up with TRBD1. The germline gives CDR1 KGHSH, CDR2 LQKENI. The CDR3 length is 14 residues. V shed 5 bases and J 1 base; nucleotides not matched to a gene: 5. CDR3 sequence reads: CASSSDRDSYEQYF. In DNA, the CDR3 is TGTGCCAGCTCATCCGACAGGGATTCCTACGAGCAGTACTTC.

CDR3 amino acids: CASRPGQGVNTEAFF. CDR3 DNA sequence: TGTGCCAGCAGACCGGGACAGGGGGTGAACACTGAAGCTTTCTTT. V and J are TRBV12-3 or TRBV12-4 and TRBJ1-1; 11 bases are shared with TRBD1. With V trimmed by 6 bases and J by 0 bases, 3 bases remained unmatched. This CDR3 has 15 residues.

The chain uses TRBV2 and TRBJ1-4, with TRBD1 as a possible D gene (6 bases). The length of the CDR3 is 13 residues. Germline CDR1 and CDR2: SNHLY and FYNNEI. The V end was cut by 11 bases, the J end by 5 bases, with 15 bases between. Here the CDR3 DNA reads TGTGCCCGGGGGGGCAGTGGCAATGAAAAACTGTTTTTT. This sequence encodes CARGGSGNEKLFF.

The chain carries TRBV18 and TRBJ2-2, with D tentatively TRBD1 (6 bases). The CDR3 is made up of 15 amino acids. Germline CDR1 KGHSH, CDR2 LQKENI. V was cut by 5 bases and J by 0 bases, with 10 bases left in between. The CDR3 DNA reads as TGTGCCAGCTCATCCGGGACATCGAACACCGGGGAGCTGTTTTTT. Protein: CASSSGTSNTGELFF.

This clonotype was recorded at least ten times. The V gene is TRBV20-1, the J gene TRBJ2-7; 8 bases line up with TRBD2. Looked up from germline, CDR1 is DFQATT and CDR2 is SNEGSKA (reference sequence). This CDR3 spans 16 amino acids. V lost 1 base, J lost 5 bases, and 13 bases stayed unmatched. DNA for the CDR3: TGCAGTGCTAGAGCCTTCACTAGCGGAGATATCCACGAGCAGTACTTC. This codes for CSARAFTSGDIHEQYF.

This clonotype was observed at least ten times. V is TRBV20-1 and J is TRBJ1-1; the match to TRBD1 covers 9 bases. Germline V CDR1 and CDR2: DFQATT, SNEGSKA (reference sequence). Trimming removed 4 bases from V and 1 base from J; junction bases left unmatched: 4. The CDR3 is 14 amino acids. The CDR3 bases are TGCAGTGCTAAGGGGGACAGGGCGAACACTGAAGCTTTCTTT. Protein sequence: CSAKGDRANTEAFF.